Each of the 8 T cell receptor beta chains below was sequenced from the same sample in a study of CD8+ T cells in alopecia areata. Extraction of RNA preceded its reverse transcription into cDNA, which served as the sequencing template. TCRdb's copy holds only in-frame clones and misses some; the assay was immunoSEQ multiplex PCR. The sample lists 210,000 or so clones; more than 60% were seen once. Treatment indicated: oral pan-JAK inhibitor, 5-10 mg twice daily. Sequences were derived from CD4+ T cells sorted from blood, sampled at week 44, from a patient treated with tofacitinib. These receptors all stem from a human donor with alopecia areata.

This clone was found a few times. The chain uses TRBV5-6 and TRBJ2-3; unclear D gene. Germline-derived CDR1 and CDR2 are SGHDT and YYEEEE. This CDR3 contains 13 residues. Trimming removed 4 bases from V and 2 bases from J, with 8 bases in between. This chain's CDR3 is CASSHRHTDTQYF. In DNA form, the CDR3 reads TGTGCCAGCAGCCACCGCCACACAGATACGCAGTATTTT.

This chain links TRBV30 with TRBJ1-1; 7 bases are shared with TRBD1. The CDR3 has 13 amino acids. Germline CDR1 is GTSNPN and CDR2 is SVGIG (reference sequence). The ends lost 7 bases at V and 1 base at J; junction bases unmatched: 6. CDR3 nucleotide sequence: TGTGCCTCCAACAGGGGATGGAACACTGAAGCTTTCTTT. It translates to CASNRGWNTEAFF.

The genes are TRBV19 and TRBJ1-5; D call uncertain. The ends were cut back, 9 bases at V and 2 bases at J, with 11 bases in the middle. CDR3 length: 13 residues. Germline V gene data show CDR1 as LNHDA and CDR2 as SQIVND (reference sequence). CDR3 protein: CASDPARNQPQHF. The CDR3 DNA is TGTGCCAGCGATCCGGCCCGCAATCAGCCCCAGCATTTT.

The chain couples TRBV7-2 to TRBJ1-5, with 9 bases lining up with TRBD1. From germline, CDR1 is SGHTA and CDR2 FQGNSA. The CDR3 has 16 amino acids. J was trimmed by 4 bases and V by 1 base; bases with no gene match: 5. CDR3 protein: CASSLGQGGGNQPQHF. The CDR3 nucleotides read TGTGCCAGCAGCTTAGGACAGGGGGGAGGTAATCAGCCCCAGCATTTT.

DNA for the CDR3: TGTGCCAGCTCACCAGCGCGGGAGAAGACCCAGTACTTC. As protein: CASSPAREKTQYF. This sequence joins TRBV18 and TRBJ2-5, with 7 positions matching TRBD2. V shed 2 bases and J 6 bases; nucleotides not matched to a gene: 3. The CDR3 is 13 residues long. Per germline, CDR1 KGHSH and CDR2 LQKENI.

The gene calls are TRBV29-1 and TRBJ2-2; 9 positions match TRBD2. This CDR3 has 15 amino acids. CDR1 and CDR2 (germline): SQVTM, ANQGSEA. Trimming cost V 3 bases and J 8 bases; bases outside gene matches: 10. CDR3 residues: CSVEWVSGRTGELFF. DNA of the CDR3: TGCAGCGTTGAGTGGGTTAGCGGGAGAACTGGGGAGCTGTTTTTT.

J is TRBJ2-1 and V is TRBV9, with 9 bases fitting TRBD2. The CDR3 length is 16 residues. The trim removed 0 bases at V and 3 bases at J, leaving 4 bases unmatched. Germline CDR1 reads SGDLS; CDR2 reads YYNGEE. This CDR3 reads CASSVGSGGRYNEQFF. Written as DNA, the CDR3 is TGTGCCAGCAGCGTAGGTAGCGGGGGCCGCTACAATGAGCAGTTCTTC.

This chain joins TRBV29-1 and TRBJ2-4; the D is unclear. The CDR3 loop spans 14 amino acids. The germline gives CDR1 SQVTM, CDR2 ANQGSEA. Trimming removed 7 bases at V and 0 bases at J, with 13 bases between. The CDR3 protein is CSALGMGAKNIQYF. The CDR3 region has the DNA TGCAGCGCACTGGGAATGGGAGCCAAAAACATTCAGTACTTC.